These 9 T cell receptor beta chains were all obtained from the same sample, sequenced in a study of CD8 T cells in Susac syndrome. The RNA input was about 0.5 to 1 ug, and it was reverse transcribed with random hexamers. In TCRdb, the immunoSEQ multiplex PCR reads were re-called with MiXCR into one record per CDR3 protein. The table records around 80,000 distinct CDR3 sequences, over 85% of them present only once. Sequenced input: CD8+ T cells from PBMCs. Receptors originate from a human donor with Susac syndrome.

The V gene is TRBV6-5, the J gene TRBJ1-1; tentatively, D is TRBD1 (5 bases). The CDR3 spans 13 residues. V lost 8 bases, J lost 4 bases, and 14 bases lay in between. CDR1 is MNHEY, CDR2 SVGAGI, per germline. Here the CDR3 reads CASGKGAITEAFF. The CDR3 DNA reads TGTGCCAGCGGTAAAGGGGCAATCACTGAAGCTTTCTTT.

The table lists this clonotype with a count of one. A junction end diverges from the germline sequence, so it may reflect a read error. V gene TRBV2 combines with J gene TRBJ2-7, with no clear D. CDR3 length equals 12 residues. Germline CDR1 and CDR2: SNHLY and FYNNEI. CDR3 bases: TGTGCCAGCAGTGATTTTTCCGCAGAGAGGCACTTC. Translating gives CASSDFSAERHF. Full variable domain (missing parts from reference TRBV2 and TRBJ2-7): EPEVTQTPSHQVTQMGQEVILRCVPISNHLYFYWYRQILGQKVEFLVSFYNNEISEKSEIFDDQFSVERPDGSNFTLKIRSTKLEDSAMYFCASSDFSAERHFGPGTRLTVT.

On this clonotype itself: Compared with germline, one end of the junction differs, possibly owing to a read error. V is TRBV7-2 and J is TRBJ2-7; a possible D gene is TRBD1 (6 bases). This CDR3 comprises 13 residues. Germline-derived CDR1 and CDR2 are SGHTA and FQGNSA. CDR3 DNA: TGTGCCAGCAGCCGGGACACGGGTTGGTTTTGGAGCTTC. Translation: CASSRDTGWFWSF.

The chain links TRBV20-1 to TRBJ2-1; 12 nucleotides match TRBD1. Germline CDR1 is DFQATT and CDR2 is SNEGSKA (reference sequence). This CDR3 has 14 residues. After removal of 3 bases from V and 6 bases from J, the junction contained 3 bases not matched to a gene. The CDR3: CSARGQGAGNEQFF. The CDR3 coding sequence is TGCAGTGCTAGGGGACAGGGGGCGGGCAATGAGCAGTTCTTC.

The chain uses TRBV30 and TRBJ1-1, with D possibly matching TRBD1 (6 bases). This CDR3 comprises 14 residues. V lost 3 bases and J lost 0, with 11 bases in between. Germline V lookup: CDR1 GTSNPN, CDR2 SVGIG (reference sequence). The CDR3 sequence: CAWRGGNMNTEAFF. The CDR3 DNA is TGTGCCTGGAGAGGGGGAAACATGAACACTGAAGCTTTCTTT.

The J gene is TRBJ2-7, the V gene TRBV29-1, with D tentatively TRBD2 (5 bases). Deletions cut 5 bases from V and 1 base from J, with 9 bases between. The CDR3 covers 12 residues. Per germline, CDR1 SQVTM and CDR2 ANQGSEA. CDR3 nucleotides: TGCAGCGTTCTACGCGGGTCCTACGAGCAGTACTTC. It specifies CSVLRGSYEQYF.

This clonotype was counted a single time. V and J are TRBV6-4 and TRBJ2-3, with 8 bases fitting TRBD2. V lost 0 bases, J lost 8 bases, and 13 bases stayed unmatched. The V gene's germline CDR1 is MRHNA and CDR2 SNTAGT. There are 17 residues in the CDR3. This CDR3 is CASSDSGLAGPPGTQYF. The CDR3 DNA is TGTGCCAGCAGTGACTCCGGGCTAGCGGGCCCCCCTGGTACGCAGTATTTT.

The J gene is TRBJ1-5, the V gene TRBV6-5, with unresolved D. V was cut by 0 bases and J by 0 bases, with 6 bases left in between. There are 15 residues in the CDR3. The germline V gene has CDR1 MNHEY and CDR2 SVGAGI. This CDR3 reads CASSYSRYSNQPQHF. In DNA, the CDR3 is TGTGCCAGCAGTTACTCGCGTTATAGCAATCAGCCCCAGCATTTT.

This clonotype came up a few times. The CDR3 DNA is TGTGCCAGCAGCTTCGGGACTAGCGGTTACAATGAGCAGTTCTTC. Its translation: CASSFGTSGYNEQFF. The V gene is TRBV13, the J gene TRBJ2-1, with 11 bases aligning to TRBD2. The V segment lost 3 bases and the J segment 4 bases; nucleotides outside the gene matches: 2. The germline V gene has CDR1 PRHDT and CDR2 FYEKMQ (reference sequence). The CDR3 is 15 amino acids.